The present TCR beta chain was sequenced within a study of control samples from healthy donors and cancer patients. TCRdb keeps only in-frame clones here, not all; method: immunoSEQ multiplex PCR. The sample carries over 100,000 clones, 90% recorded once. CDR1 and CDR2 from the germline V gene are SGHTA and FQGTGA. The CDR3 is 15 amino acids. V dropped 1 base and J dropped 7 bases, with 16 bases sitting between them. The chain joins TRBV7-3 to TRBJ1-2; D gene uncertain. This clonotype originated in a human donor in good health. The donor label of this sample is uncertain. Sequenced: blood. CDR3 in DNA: TGTGCCAGCAGCTTAATAGGGTCAGTATTTCGTGGCTACACCTTC. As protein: CASSLIGSVFRGYTF.